A selection of T cell receptor beta chains follows, all from one sample in a study of blood T cells in healthy people across ages. TCRdb re-derived calls from the 5' RACE reads in MiXCR, one entry per CDR3 protein. Counted here are more than 650,000 distinct CDR3 sequences, roughly 26% occurring once; the ten biggest clones make up 3%. This sample was shared with a second study, whose subject was T cells of mothers and their children.

Sequences were obtained from blood. The receptors here all came from a boy between 10 and 17 years old in good health. Each CDR3 is given with its conserved first and last residue. D genes are given only for firm matches. Only some rows state a clone size, as once, few, many or a class for expanded clones.

D | J | size | V | DNA | CDR3
. | TRBJ1-1 | few | TRBV12-3/TRBV12-4 | TGTGCCAGCAGTTTAGCCGGGGATTCCACTGAAGCTTTCTTT | CASSLAGDSTEAFF
. | TRBJ1-5 | few | TRBV6-1 | TGTGCCAGCAAACCGGGCCCCCGAACCCCTTATAGCAATCAGCCCCAGCATTTT | CASKPGPRTPYSNQPQHF
. | TRBJ1-2 | many | TRBV29-1 | TGCAGCGTTGAGGGTAGTCACTATGGCTACACCTTC | CSVEGSHYGYTF
. | TRBJ2-5 | . | TRBV14 | TGTGCCAGCAGCCAAGCTAGGATAGGGGCGAATCAAGAGACCCAGTACTTC | CASSQARIGANQETQYF
. | TRBJ2-7 | . | TRBV7-8 | TGTGCCAGCAGCTTAGATCGGGGGCCCACCGGCGAGCAGTACTTC | CASSLDRGPTGEQYF
TRBD2 | TRBJ2-1 | . | TRBV4-3 | TGCGCCAGCAGCCAAATAGGACTAGGGGTTAGAAATGAGCAGTTCTTC | CASSQIGLGVRNEQFF
TRBD1 | TRBJ2-3 | . | TRBV5-4 | TGTGCCAGCAGCGGCCCGACAGGGTTCACAGATACGCAGTATTTT | CASSGPTGFTDTQYF
TRBD2 | TRBJ2-5 | . | TRBV20-1 | TGCAGTGCTGCGACTAGCGGGGGGGCCAGATGGGAGACCCAGTACTTC | CSAATSGGARWETQYF
. | TRBJ2-5 | few | TRBV29-1 | TGCAGCGTTGTCCCCAAAGAGACCCAGTACTTC | CSVVPKETQYF
. | TRBJ2-1 | . | TRBV4-1 | TGCGCCAGCCAGGGGGGAACCGAGCAGTTCTTC | CASQGGTEQFF